One and the same sample provided the 31 T cell receptor beta chains below, sequenced in a study of OX40 agonist ivuxolimab in advanced cancers. Sequencing used immunoSEQ multiplex PCR; TCRdb keeps in-frame clones, though not all of them. The table lists about 120,000 clones, roughly 93% of them singletons, with over 0.15% in the top ten. The source was CD4+ or CD8+ T cells sorted from blood, collected in a trial of the OX40 agonist ivuxolimab. These receptor sequences come from an adult with an advanced solid tumor such as melanoma, head and neck, liver or kidney cancer.

The chain has TRBV7-6 and TRBJ2-2, with D hard to call. V lost 3 bases and J lost 5, with 10 bases in between. This CDR3 contains 14 residues. Germline assignment: CDR1 SGHVS and CDR2 FNYEAQ. CDR3 residues: CASSFGEATGELFF. The CDR3 region has the DNA TGTGCCAGCAGCTTCGGAGAGGCGACCGGGGAGCTGTTTTTT.

This sequence joins TRBV15 and TRBJ1-5; no definite D call. This CDR3 spans 15 amino acids. In germline, CDR1 is LNHNV, CDR2 YYDKDF (reference sequence). Trimming took off 0 bases at V and 7 bases at J, with 13 bases between the two ends. CDR3 in DNA: TGTGCCACCAGCAGAGATCCGTCGGGAGGCCAGCCCCAGCATTTT. Amino acids: CATSRDPSGGQPQHF. The variable domain in full, completed from reference TRBV15 and TRBJ1-5, reads DAMVIQNPRYQVTQFGKPVTLSCSQTLNHNVMYWYQQKSSQAPKLLFHYYDKDFNNEADTPDNFQSRRPNTSFCFLDIRSPGLGDTAMYLCATSRDPSGGQPQHFGDGTRLSIL.

This chain connects TRBV4-1 to TRBJ1-1, with 7 nucleotides matching TRBD1. Germline V gene lookup returns CDR1 MGHRA and CDR2 YSYEKL. With 0 bases clipped from V and 1 base from J, the junction kept 8 bases outside the gene matches. The CDR3 has 17 residues. Here the CDR3 DNA reads TGCGCCAGCAGCCAAGATCTCAGGGGGACTAGGAACACTGAAGCTTTCTTT. It translates to CASSQDLRGTRNTEAFF.

Here the CDR3 reads CASSLQQGDYGGYTF. Here the CDR3 DNA reads TGTGCCAGCTCACTGCAACAGGGGGACTATGGCGGCTACACCTTC. The V call is TRBV18, the J call TRBJ1-2, with 8 bases that match TRBD1. With V trimmed by 4 bases and J by 8 bases, 12 bases remained unmatched. Looked up from germline, CDR1 is KGHSH and CDR2 is LQKENI. This CDR3 is built from 15 residues.

The CDR3 nucleotides read TGTGCCAGCAGTTACTCGCCCAGCCAAGGAAACACCATATATTTT. Residues: CASSYSPSQGNTIYF. The chain carries TRBV6-6 and TRBJ1-3; D is unclear. The CDR3 loop spans 15 amino acids. Between the trimmed V and J ends, which lost 0 bases and 4 bases, there was a span of 10 bases. Germline V gene sequence: CDR1 MNHNY, CDR2 SVGAGI (reference sequence).

Only one count was recorded for this clone. The chain joins TRBV2 to TRBJ1-5; D unclear. The CDR3 is made up of 14 amino acids. V was cut by 5 bases and J by 1 base, with 9 bases left in between. Per the germline V gene, CDR1 is SNHLY and CDR2 is FYNNEI. The CDR3: CASSINTSNQPQHF. Here the CDR3 DNA reads TGTGCCAGCAGTATTAACACCAGCAATCAGCCCCAGCATTTT.

This rearrangement joins TRBV7-7 to TRBJ2-3, with D perhaps TRBD2 (5 bases). Trimming pared 5 bases from V and 2 bases from J, leaving 8 bases between. The germline CDR1 and CDR2 sequences are SSHAT and FNYEAQ (reference sequence). The CDR3 consists of 13 residues. The CDR3, as DNA: TGTGCCAGCAGCCGAGGGTACACAGATACGCAGTATTTT. This encodes CASSRGYTDTQYF.

The chain carries TRBV5-6 and TRBJ1-3; TRBD1 might be the D (5 bases). CDR1 SGHDT and CDR2 YYEEEE come from the germline V gene. V was trimmed by 1 base and J by 0 bases, leaving 14 bases between them. This CDR3 has 17 amino acids. CDR3 nucleotides: TGTGCCAGCAGCTTGAGGGTAGGGGCTTTCTCTGGAAACACCATATATTTT. Translated: CASSLRVGAFSGNTIYF.

J is TRBJ2-5 and V is TRBV25-1; D gene uncertain. Germline-derived CDR1 and CDR2 are MGHDK and SYGVNS. V was shortened by 2 bases and J by 7 bases, with 5 bases between the two germline ends. CDR3 size: 11 residues. The DNA for the CDR3 is TGTGCCAGCAGTGAACTTGGGACCCAGTACTTC. As protein: CASSELGTQYF.

This clone was observed a handful of times. The genes are TRBV15 and TRBJ1-4, with D maybe TRBD1 (5 bases). CDR3 length: 14 amino acids. CDR1 and CDR2 from the germline V gene are LNHNV and YYDKDF (reference sequence). V lost 8 bases to trimming and J lost 7 bases, with 17 bases between them. CDR3 residues: CATGGPGRSEKLFF. CDR3 sequence (DNA): TGTGCCACCGGGGGTCCAGGGAGGAGTGAAAAACTGTTTTTT.

The V gene is TRBV19, the J gene TRBJ1-2; TRBD1 is a possible D gene (6 bases). V lost 9 bases and J 7 bases, leaving 21 bases between the germline ends. This CDR3 comprises 14 residues. Germline CDR1 and CDR2: LNHDA and SQIVND (reference sequence). This CDR3 is CASAGTLDLAGYTF. In DNA form, the CDR3 reads TGTGCCAGCGCCGGGACACTTGACTTGGCTGGCTACACCTTC.

CDR3 region: CASSPLKAARLNTGELFF. The CDR3 bases are TGCGCCAGCAGCCCACTCAAGGCGGCCAGGTTGAACACCGGGGAGCTGTTTTTT. The J gene is TRBJ2-2, the V gene TRBV4-3; no clear D gene. The CDR3 is 18 residues long. The germline gives CDR1 LGHNA, CDR2 YSLEER. V lost 4 bases and J lost 1, with 19 bases in between.

V is TRBV9 and J is TRBJ1-1; D unclear. Germline V lookup: CDR1 SGDLS, CDR2 YYNGEE. This CDR3 is 15 amino acids long. Trimming cost V 4 bases and J 1 base, with 14 bases left between them. CDR3 DNA sequence: TGTGCCAGCAGCTTCGATTCATCGGCGAACACTGAAGCTTTCTTT. Translated: CASSFDSSANTEAFF. Full variable domain (outside the CDR3, taken from reference TRBV9 and TRBJ1-1): DSGVTQTPKHLITATGQRVTLRCSPRSGDLSVYWYQQSLDQGLQFLIQYYNGEERAKGNILERFSAQQFPDLHSELNLSSLELGDSALYFCASSFDSSANTEAFFGQGTRLTVV.

The J gene is TRBJ2-1, the V gene TRBV5-4; D may be TRBD2 (5 bases). V lost 4 bases to trimming and J lost 7 bases, with 15 bases between them. CDR3 length: 14 amino acids. Per germline, CDR1 SGHNT and CDR2 YYREEE (reference sequence). The CDR3 DNA reads TGTGCCAGCAGCCAAGAACTAGTAGTAAATGAGCAGTTCTTC. It specifies CASSQELVVNEQFF.

The chain combines TRBV11-3 with TRBJ1-1; D may be TRBD1 (5 bases). Germline CDR1 SGHNT, CDR2 YENEEA. The V end was cut by 3 bases, the J end by 0 bases, with 5 bases between. The CDR3 runs 13 residues. The CDR3 region has the DNA TGTGCCAGCAGCTTGGGGGTGAACACTGAAGCTTTCTTT. Translating it yields CASSLGVNTEAFF.

The V and J genes are TRBV30 and TRBJ1-1; 8 bases match TRBD1. CDR3 length equals 18 residues. The germline CDR1 and CDR2 sequences are GTSNPN and SVGIG (reference sequence). The ends lost 0 bases at V and 1 base at J; junction bases unmatched: 13. CDR3 sequence: CAWSVHPQGVSPNTEAFF. CDR3 DNA: TGTGCCTGGAGTGTACACCCACAGGGGGTCAGCCCGAACACTGAAGCTTTCTTT.

The gene calls are TRBV7-7 and TRBJ2-1, with D unresolved. V was clipped by 4 bases and J by 0 bases, with 10 bases between them. Per the germline V gene, CDR1 is SSHAT and CDR2 is FNYEAQ (reference sequence). This CDR3 has 15 residues. CDR3 nucleotides: TGTGCCAGCAGCTCCGGTTCTGGCTCCTACAATGAGCAGTTCTTC. It yields the protein CASSSGSGSYNEQFF.

This chain links TRBV4-3 with TRBJ1-1, with TRBD1 matching over 11 bases. In germline, CDR1 is LGHNA, CDR2 YSLEER. Trimming at V came to 1 base and at J to 3 bases, leaving 4 bases not matched to a gene. The CDR3 totals 16 residues. CDR3 nucleotides: TGCGCCAGCAGCCAAGGCCGGGACAGGGGGGACACTGAAGCTTTCTTT. This translates into CASSQGRDRGDTEAFF.

The chain links TRBV9 to TRBJ2-5, with D maybe TRBD1 (6 bases). CDR1 is SGDLS and CDR2 is YYNGEE in the germline V gene. Trimming took off 3 bases at V and 0 bases at J, with 9 bases between the two ends. CDR3 length: 14 amino acids. CDR3 sequence (DNA): TGTGCCAGCAGCGGGTACAGGGACCAAGAGACCCAGTACTTC. As protein: CASSGYRDQETQYF. Full variable domain (missing parts from reference TRBV9 and TRBJ2-5): DSGVTQTPKHLITATGQRVTLRCSPRSGDLSVYWYQQSLDQGLQFLIQYYNGEERAKGNILERFSAQQFPDLHSELNLSSLELGDSALYFCASSGYRDQETQYFGPGTRLLVL.

The chain employs TRBV2 and TRBJ2-1; 14 positions agree with TRBD2. The V gene end was trimmed by 6 bases and the J gene end by 8 bases; junction bases not matched to a gene: 9. Germline V gene data show CDR1 as SNHLY and CDR2 as FYNNEI. The CDR3 is 16 residues long. CDR3 DNA sequence: TGTGCCAGCAGACACACCGGGACTAGCGGGAGACATGAGCAGTTCTTC. Its translation: CASRHTGTSGRHEQFF.

The J gene is TRBJ1-5, the V gene TRBV7-2; the D is unclear. CDR1 and CDR2 (germline): SGHTA, FQGNSA. CDR3 size: 16 residues. V was clipped by 1 base and J by 6 bases, with 16 bases between them. The CDR3 region is CASSLEWEGRSQPQHF. As DNA, the CDR3 is TGTGCCAGCAGCTTAGAATGGGAGGGAAGGAGTCAGCCCCAGCATTTT.

The CDR3 sequence: CASSLSIRDEQFF. DNA of the CDR3: TGTGCCAGCAGCTTGAGTATAAGGGATGAGCAGTTCTTC. V and J are TRBV7-3 and TRBJ2-1; D gene unclear. V lost 3 bases and J lost 8, with 11 bases in between. The CDR3 consists of 13 residues. From germline, CDR1 is SGHTA and CDR2 FQGTGA. Looking up the rest from reference TRBV7-3 and TRBJ2-1 gives the full variable domain: GAGVSQTPSNKVTEKGKYVELRCDPISGHTALYWYRQSLGQGPEFLIYFQGTGAADDSGLPNDRFFAVRPEGSVSTLKIQRTERGDSAVYLCASSLSIRDEQFFGPGTRLTVL.

The chain employs TRBV28 and TRBJ2-4; a possible D gene is TRBD2 (5 bases). Looked up from germline, CDR1 is MDHEN and CDR2 is SYDVKM. The CDR3 totals 15 residues. V lost 6 bases to trimming and J lost 0 bases, with 12 bases between them. The CDR3 is CASSVDGVAKNIQYF. For the CDR3, the DNA is TGTGCCAGCAGCGTCGACGGGGTAGCCAAAAACATTCAGTACTTC.

The V and J genes are TRBV19 and TRBJ2-7, with D perhaps TRBD1 or TRBD2 (5 bases each). Deletions cut 1 base from V and 5 bases from J, with 15 bases between. The CDR3 has 15 residues. Germline CDR1 is LNHDA and CDR2 is SQIVND (reference sequence). As DNA, the CDR3 is TGTGCCAGTAGTATAGGGGCAGGGAGAAACGACGAGCAGTACTTC. This codes for CASSIGAGRNDEQYF.

The chain combines TRBV11-3 with TRBJ2-1; 9 bases map to TRBD1. The junction had 7 bases not matched to a gene; V was cut back by 5 bases and J by 5 bases. Germline CDR1 reads SGHNT; CDR2 reads YENEEA. The CDR3 sequence is 15 residues long. CDR3: CASSPDRGNNNEQFF. CDR3 nucleotide sequence: TGTGCCAGCAGCCCGGACAGGGGTAATAACAATGAGCAGTTCTTC.

The chain carries TRBV11-2 and TRBJ2-3; TRBD2 matches at 10 bases. J was trimmed by 5 bases and V by 5 bases; bases with no gene match: 7. Germline V CDR1 and CDR2: SGHAT, FQNNGV. The CDR3 runs to 15 residues. The chain's CDR3 is CASSKAGGPGDTQYF. As DNA, the CDR3 is TGTGCCAGCAGCAAAGCGGGAGGGCCAGGAGATACGCAGTATTTT.

The chain recombines TRBV2 with TRBJ2-7, with D possibly matching TRBD2 (6 bases). The CDR3 runs to 18 residues. Deletions cut 2 bases from V and 0 bases from J, with 20 bases between. Germline V gene sequence: CDR1 SNHLY, CDR2 FYNNEI. This chain's CDR3 is CASSERGVSGDRSYEQYF. CDR3 bases: TGTGCCAGCAGTGAAAGGGGCGTTAGCGGTGACCGCTCCTACGAGCAGTACTTC.

The chain carries TRBV5-4 and TRBJ2-7, with a weak D call TRBD1 (6 bases). This CDR3 spans 14 amino acids. Germline V gives CDR1 SGHNT, CDR2 YYREEE (reference sequence). The germline V and J ends were trimmed by 3 bases and 5 bases, with 15 bases remaining between them. The CDR3 DNA reads TGTGCCAGCAGCTCACAGGGATCACTCCACGAGCAGTACTTC. Protein product: CASSSQGSLHEQYF.

The rearrangement joins TRBV29-1 to TRBJ2-3; tentative D call: TRBD2 (6 bases). Germline V gene data show CDR1 as SQVTM and CDR2 as ANQGSEA. The CDR3 is 13 amino acids. CDR3 DNA sequence: TGCAGTACCGGGGGAGTTAGCACAGATACGCAGTATTTT. Its translation: CSTGGVSTDTQYF.

Points on this clone: Other DNA sequences in the same sample also yield this CDR3. This chain uses TRBV28 with TRBJ2-7; D possibly matches TRBD1 or TRBD2 (5 bases each). The V end was cut by 2 bases, the J end by 1 base, with 12 bases between. From germline, CDR1 is MDHEN and CDR2 SYDVKM. CDR3 size: 15 residues. CDR3 sequence (DNA): TGTGCCAGCAGTTTACGGGGCAGATCTTCCTACGAGCAGTACTTC. This gives the protein CASSLRGRSSYEQYF.

The genes are TRBV11-2 and TRBJ1-3, with TRBD1 as a possible D gene (5 bases). This CDR3 has 15 amino acids. V lost 1 base to trimming and J lost 0 bases, with 7 bases between them. Germline CDR1 and CDR2: SGHAT and FQNNGV. For the CDR3, the DNA is TGTGCCAGCAGCTTAGGGACATCCTCTGGAAACACCATATATTTT. Its protein product is CASSLGTSSGNTIYF.